What follows are 25 T cell receptor beta chains derived from one specimen sequenced in a study of T cells after yellow fever vaccination. TCRdb reprocessed the 5' RACE reads via MiXCR and lists one record per CDR3 protein. The top ten hold around 17% of the sample, which has roughly 300,000 distinct CDR3 sequences, 8% to 9.5% seen once. The sample was PBMCs, taken about 49 days after the first yellow fever vaccination. The receptors derive from a man between 18 and 35 years old who received the YFV17D yellow fever vaccine.

This clonotype was detected only a few times. The gene calls are TRBV20-1 and TRBJ2-1; 11 bases are a match to TRBD2. The germline V gene encodes CDR1 DFQATT and CDR2 SNEGSKA (reference sequence). The CDR3 has 17 residues. V shed 2 bases and J 1 base; nucleotides not matched to a gene: 7. CDR3 nucleotides: TGCAGTGCTAGACCACTAGCGGGGGCTATTTCCTACAATGAGCAGTTCTTC. It encodes CSARPLAGAISYNEQFF.

The rearrangement joins TRBV20-1 to TRBJ2-7; TRBD1 matches 7 bases. Trimming removed 6 bases from V and 6 bases from J; junction bases left unmatched: 14. Per germline, CDR1 DFQATT and CDR2 SNEGSKA (reference sequence). The CDR3 extends over 14 amino acids. CDR3 DNA: TGCAGTGCCAACCACGACAGGGAGCATGGCGAGCAGTACTTC. Its protein is CSANHDREHGEQYF.

Concerning this clonotype: A junction end diverges from the germline sequence, so it may reflect a read error. The gene calls are TRBV5-1 and TRBJ1-6, with 8 positions matching TRBD1. Germline V gene lookup returns CDR1 SGHRS and CDR2 YFSETQ. CDR3 length: 14 amino acids. The chain's CDR3 is CVSSQGQVRSPLHF. The CDR3 DNA reads as TGCGTCAGCAGCCAGGGACAGGTTCGGTCACCCCTCCACTTT. The full variable domain, rest sourced from reference TRBV5-1 and TRBJ1-6, is KAGVTQTPRYLIKTRGQQVTLSCSPISGHRSVSWYQQTPGQGLQFLFEYFSETQRNKGNFPGRFSGRQFSNSRSEMNVSTLELGDSALYLCVSSQGQVRSPLHFGNGTRLTVT.

This clonotype was recorded many times. The V and J genes are TRBV20-1 and TRBJ2-5; D call uncertain. The CDR3 length is 15 residues. Trimming removed 0 bases at V and 0 bases at J, with 11 bases between. The germline gives CDR1 DFQATT, CDR2 SNEGSKA (reference sequence). CDR3 DNA sequence: TGCAGTGCTAGAGATCGTGTCAGGTACCAAGAGACCCAGTACTTC. It codes for CSARDRVRYQETQYF.

This clonotype was found a few times. The J gene is TRBJ2-6, the V gene TRBV20-1; D gene uncertain. The V end was cut by 4 bases, the J end by 0 bases, with 22 bases between. The CDR3 is 19 amino acids. Germline lookup yields CDR1 DFQATT and CDR2 SNEGSKA (reference sequence). Here the CDR3 DNA reads TGCAGTGCTAAGATCCCCTACCCAACAAGCAGCTCTGGGGCCAACGTCCTGACTTTC. Amino acid sequence: CSAKIPYPTSSSGANVLTF.

This chain links TRBV5-1 with TRBJ1-1; 7 nucleotides line up with TRBD1. Germline CDR1 and CDR2: SGHRS and YFSETQ. Germline trimming cut 5 bases from V and 5 bases from J; bases unmatched to any gene: 18. The CDR3 runs to 17 residues. CDR3 loop: CASRSWQGVGGKTEAFF. CDR3 nucleotide sequence: TGCGCCAGCAGGTCGTGGCAGGGGGTAGGTGGGAAGACTGAAGCTTTCTTT.

The chain combines TRBV12-5 with TRBJ2-7, with D possibly being TRBD1 (6 bases). The CDR3 runs 17 residues. The germline gives CDR1 LGHNT, CDR2 FRNRAP. Deletions cut 7 bases from V and 3 bases from J, with 25 bases between. The chain's CDR3 is CASAQPGTRTANYEQYF. Written as DNA, the CDR3 is TGTGCTAGTGCCCAACCCGGGACCCGGACAGCAAACTACGAGCAGTACTTC.

V gene TRBV7-2 combines with J gene TRBJ2-3; 11 bases agree with TRBD2. Trimming removed 5 bases from V and 3 bases from J; junction bases left unmatched: 10. Per germline, CDR1 SGHTA and CDR2 FQGNSA. The CDR3 has 17 amino acids. The CDR3 loop reads CASSTGVSGGGTDTQYF. The DNA for the CDR3 is TGTGCCAGCAGCACTGGTGTTAGCGGGGGGGGAACAGATACGCAGTATTTT.

This clonotype was found a few times. The chain is built from TRBV6-1 and TRBJ2-1; 10 bases agree with TRBD1. V shed 7 bases, J shed 8 bases, and the junction held 8 bases outside the gene matches. The CDR3 is made up of 14 amino acids. Germline V gene sequence: CDR1 MNHNS, CDR2 SASEGT. The CDR3 reads CASNRDRGSDEQFF. The CDR3 DNA is TGTGCCAGCAACCGGGACAGGGGTTCCGATGAGCAGTTCTTC.

This chain uses TRBV7-2 with TRBJ2-7; D ambiguous. CDR1 and CDR2 from the germline V gene are SGHTA and FQGNSA. The CDR3 spans 14 residues. Trimming shortened V by 4 bases and J by 0 bases, and 10 bases separated the two germline ends. CDR3 loop: CASSSSVSSYEQYF. The CDR3 DNA reads TGTGCCAGCAGCTCGTCGGTAAGCTCCTACGAGCAGTACTTC.

This clonotype has only a few counts. This sequence joins TRBV5-1 and TRBJ2-2, with TRBD1 matching 11 bases. V was clipped by 4 bases and J by 4 bases; unmatched bases: 12. The CDR3 length is 18 residues. CDR1 SGHRS and CDR2 YFSETQ come from the germline V gene. The CDR3 is CASSPHRDRGIFTGELFF. The CDR3 nucleotides are TGCGCCAGCAGCCCACACCGGGACAGGGGGATTTTCACCGGGGAGCTGTTTTTT.

This clonotype was counted only a few times. The chain carries TRBV18 and TRBJ2-7, with 7 bases fitting TRBD1. The germline CDR1 and CDR2 sequences are KGHSH and LQKENI. The V and J ends lost 3 bases and 5 bases, in that order; junction bases with no gene match: 4. The CDR3 runs to 13 residues. The CDR3 bases are TGTGCCAGCTCACCCGACAGGGACCACGAGCAGTACTTC. This sequence encodes CASSPDRDHEQYF.

This clonotype was counted only a few times. The chain's CDR3 is CASSLHRVGNTEAFF. The CDR3 DNA reads TGTGCCAGCAGCTTGCACAGGGTTGGTAACACTGAAGCTTTCTTT. V and J are TRBV5-6 and TRBJ1-1, with a tentative D call TRBD1 (6 bases). Germline V gene sequence: CDR1 SGHDT, CDR2 YYEEEE. Trimming took 1 base from V and 2 from J, leaving 12 bases between them. The CDR3 totals 15 residues.

This clonotype came up a few times. The J gene is TRBJ2-1, the V gene TRBV12-3 or TRBV12-4; TRBD1 might be the D (5 bases). This CDR3 region has 14 residues. Trimming took off 2 bases at V and 8 bases at J, with 13 bases between the two ends. CDR3 coding DNA: TGTGCCAGCAGTTTAAGTGACAGACCGGATGAGCAGTTCTTC. Its translation: CASSLSDRPDEQFF.

There are a few counts of this clonotype. J is TRBJ1-5 and V is TRBV18, with a tentative D call TRBD1 (6 bases). CDR1 is KGHSH and CDR2 is LQKENI in the germline V gene. Deletions cut 2 bases from V and 1 base from J, with 12 bases between. The length of the CDR3 is 16 residues. CDR3 sequence: CASSPTGGLSNQPQHF. The CDR3 DNA follows: TGTGCCAGCTCACCAACCGGGGGGCTCAGCAATCAGCCCCAGCATTTT.

A word on this clonotype: The junction differs from germline at one of its ends, possibly a read error. V usage is TRBV28 and J usage is TRBJ1-6, with 7 nucleotides matching TRBD1. Germline-derived CDR1 and CDR2 are MDHEN and SYDVKM. This CDR3 has 17 amino acids. The CDR3 sequence: CASSLYSGGPYNSPLHF. The CDR3 bases are TGTGCCAGCAGCTTATACTCAGGGGGGCCCTATAATTCACCCCTCCACTTT.

This clonotype was observed many times. The chain carries TRBV5-1 and TRBJ2-1; either TRBD1 or TRBD2 may fit D (7 bases each). CDR1 SGHRS and CDR2 YFSETQ come from the germline V gene. V was pared by 4 bases and J by 3 bases, with 20 bases between. This CDR3 spans 17 amino acids. CDR3 nucleotide sequence: TGCGCCAGCAGCCGAATCTTAACAGGGGAGGGCTACAATGAGCAGTTCTTC. It yields the protein CASSRILTGEGYNEQFF.

This clonotype occurred a few times. This sequence joins TRBV14 and TRBJ1-2, with 9 nucleotides matching TRBD1. CDR1 is SGHDN and CDR2 is FVKESK in the germline V gene. The trim removed 4 bases at V and 4 bases at J, leaving 7 bases unmatched. The CDR3 consists of 15 residues. CDR3 loop: CASSRGQGTTYGYTF. CDR3 DNA sequence: TGTGCCAGCAGCCGAGGACAGGGGACGACCTATGGCTACACCTTC.

The chain uses TRBV13 and TRBJ2-3; TRBD1 might be the D (5 bases). The V end was cut by 5 bases, the J end by 1 base, with 13 bases between. The CDR3 consists of 15 residues. Germline CDR1 PRHDT, CDR2 FYEKMQ (reference sequence). Here the CDR3 DNA reads TGTGCCAGCAGCCCTGCAGGGTTGGGCACAGATACGCAGTATTTT. The encoded protein is CASSPAGLGTDTQYF.

CDR3 loop: CASARIDSPLHF. The DNA of the CDR3 is TGCGCCAGCGCCCGGATAGATTCACCCCTCCACTTT. This rearrangement joins TRBV5-1 to TRBJ1-6; D gene ambiguous. The CDR3 runs 12 residues. Trimming cost V 7 bases and J 8 bases, with 10 bases left between them. Germline assignment: CDR1 SGHRS and CDR2 YFSETQ.

The chain uses TRBV7-9 and TRBJ1-2, with a tentative D call TRBD1 (6 bases). V was clipped by 3 bases and J by 2 bases, with 13 bases between them. The CDR3 sequence is 15 residues long. CDR1 and CDR2 from the germline V gene are SEHNR and FQNEAQ (reference sequence). DNA for the CDR3: TGTGCCAGCAGCTTCTCGACAGGAGCCAACTATGGCTACACCTTC. Translated: CASSFSTGANYGYTF.

This clonotype was seen only once. This may arise from a read error, as a much more abundant clone is one base away. The chain couples TRBV28 to TRBJ2-4; D uncertain. Germline V lookup: CDR1 MDHEN, CDR2 SYDVKM. This CDR3 is 13 amino acids long. In DNA form, the CDR3 reads TGTGCCAGCAGCCCGGACCGCGAAAACATTCAGCACTTC. This translates into CASSPDRENIQHF.

At least ten counts were recorded for this clonotype. The V and J genes are TRBV4-1 and TRBJ2-7; D perhaps matches TRBD1 (6 bases). Trimming stripped 1 base from V and 5 bases from J, with 12 bases between. Germline V lookup: CDR1 MGHRA, CDR2 YSYEKL. The CDR3 spans 14 residues. The CDR3 sequence is CASSQATGRDEQYF. The CDR3 DNA reads as TGCGCCAGCAGCCAAGCAACAGGGCGGGACGAGCAGTACTTC.

This clonotype was seen a few times. The chain joins TRBV10-3 to TRBJ2-7; 7 bases are a match to TRBD2. From germline, CDR1 is ENHRY and CDR2 SYGVKD. The CDR3 runs 15 residues. The trim removed 3 bases at V and 2 bases at J, leaving 7 bases unmatched. The CDR3 here is CAISDSPRGTYEQYF. The CDR3 DNA sequence: TGTGCCATCAGTGACAGTCCGCGGGGGACCTACGAGCAGTACTTC.

This chain links TRBV3-1 with TRBJ2-1; D not resolved. Trimming cost V 0 bases and J 7 bases, with 7 bases left between them. Germline lookup yields CDR1 LGHDT and CDR2 YNNKEL (reference sequence). There are 13 residues in the CDR3. The CDR3 reads CASSQDPTNEQFF. As DNA, the CDR3 is TGTGCCAGCAGCCAAGATCCAACTAATGAGCAGTTCTTC.